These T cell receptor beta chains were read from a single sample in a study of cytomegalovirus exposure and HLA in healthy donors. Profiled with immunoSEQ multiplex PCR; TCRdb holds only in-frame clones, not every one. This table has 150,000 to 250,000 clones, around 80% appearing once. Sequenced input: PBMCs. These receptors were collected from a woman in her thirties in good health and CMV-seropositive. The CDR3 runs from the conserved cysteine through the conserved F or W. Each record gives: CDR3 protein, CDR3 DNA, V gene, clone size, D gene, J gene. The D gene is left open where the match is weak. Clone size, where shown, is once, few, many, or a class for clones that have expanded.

CASSLAGTGCCLEQYF TGTGCCAGCAGCTTAGCGGGGACAGGGTGTTGTCTGGAGCAGTACTTC TRBV7-2 - TRBD1 TRBJ2-7
CASSLVSGDGYTF TGTGCCAGCAGCTTAGTTTCAGGGGATGGCTACACCTTC TRBV7-8 - - TRBJ1-2
CASSVARGSGANVLTF TGTGCCAGCAGCGTGGCCAGAGGCTCTGGGGCCAACGTCCTGACTTTC TRBV5-4 - - TRBJ2-6
CASSEQVGQGYGYTF TGTGCCAGCAGTGAACAGGTTGGACAGGGCTATGGCTACACCTTC TRBV25-1 - TRBD1 TRBJ1-2
CASSPRGVEYEQYF TGTGCCAGCAGCCCCAGGGGGGTGGAATACGAGCAGTACTTC TRBV13 - - TRBJ2-7
CASSAGEIYGYTF TGCGCCAGCTCCGCCGGGGAAATCTATGGCTACACCTTC TRBV5-1 - - TRBJ1-2
CASSLAGRSEQYF TGTGCCAGCAGCTTAGCGGGGAGGAGCGAGCAGTACTTC TRBV7-2 - - TRBJ2-7
CASRRRPGQGVWEQYF TGTGCCAGCAGAAGAAGACCGGGACAGGGTGTGTGGGAGCAGTACTTC TRBV2 few TRBD1 TRBJ2-7
CASSPRTAPNYGYTF TGTGCCAGCAGTCCAAGGACTGCTCCTAACTATGGCTACACCTTC TRBV7-8 - - TRBJ1-2
CASSSQGYTDTQYF TGTGCCAGCAGCTCCCAGGGCTACACAGATACGCAGTATTTT TRBV7-2 - - TRBJ2-3
CASSDSGGSNIQYF TGCGCCAGCAGCGACTCAGGGGGCTCAAACATTCAGTACTTC TRBV5-1 - TRBD1 TRBJ2-4
CASSSVLAGGQYEQYF TGTGCCAGCAGCTCAGTCCTAGCGGGGGGGCAGTACGAGCAGTACTTC TRBV7-2 - TRBD2 TRBJ2-7
CAWRRGFSGNTIYF TGTGCCTGGAGAAGAGGGTTCTCTGGAAACACCATATATTTT TRBV30 - - TRBJ1-3